The TCR beta chain under discussion was sequenced for a study of blood T cell repertoires in COVID-19. In the study overall: The United States, Italy and Spain supplied acute and convalescent COVID-19 samples. Sources were T cells, B-cell-depleted T cells, or PBMCs; the material itself was cDNA or gDNA.

In the authors' workflow: Using reference gene primer amplification, nucleated cell counts were estimated. Clones were read by immunoSEQ multiplex PCR, and TCRdb kept only the in-frame ones, dropping some. D and trimming come from the DNA, and the V and J calls and clone size come from that table. The data show approximately 350,000 clones, around 83% seen once. This sequence was found in a man in his thirties or forties with active or convalescent COVID-19. What was sequenced was peripheral blood.

CDR3 protein: CASSQGSGRREQYF. Here the CDR3 DNA reads TGTGCCAGCAGCCAAGGTAGCGGGAGGAGGGAGCAGTACTTC. V and J are TRBV3-1 (or the pseudogene TRBV3-2) and TRBJ2-7, with 10 nucleotides matching TRBD2. Looked up from germline, CDR1 is LGHDT and CDR2 is YNNKEL (reference sequence). CDR3 length equals 14 residues. V was pared by 1 base and J by 7 bases, with 4 bases of the junction left unmatched.